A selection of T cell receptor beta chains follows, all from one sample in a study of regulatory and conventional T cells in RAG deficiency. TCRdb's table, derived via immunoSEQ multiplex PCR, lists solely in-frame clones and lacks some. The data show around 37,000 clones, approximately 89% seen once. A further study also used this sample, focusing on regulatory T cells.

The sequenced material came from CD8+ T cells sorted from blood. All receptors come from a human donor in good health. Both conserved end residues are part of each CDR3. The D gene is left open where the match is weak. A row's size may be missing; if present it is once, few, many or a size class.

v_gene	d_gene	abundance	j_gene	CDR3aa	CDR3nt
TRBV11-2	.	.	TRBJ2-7	CASSLGFGGPDSYEQYF	TGTGCCAGCAGCTTAGGTTTCGGCGGGCCCGACTCCTACGAGCAGTACTTC
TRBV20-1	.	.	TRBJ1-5	CSAKRGEPQHF	TGCAGTGCTAAAAGGGGGGAGCCCCAGCATTTT
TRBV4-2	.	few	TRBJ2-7	CASSPHAEEQYF	TGTGCCAGCAGCCCCCACGCCGAGGAGCAGTACTTC
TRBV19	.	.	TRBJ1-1	CASRTLEGTEAFF	TGTGCCAGTAGGACTTTAGAGGGCACTGAAGCTTTCTTT
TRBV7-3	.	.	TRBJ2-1	CASSLEGNEQFF	TGTGCCAGCAGCTTAGAGGGAAATGAGCAGTTCTTC
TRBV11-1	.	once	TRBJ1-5	CASSLQGNQPQHF	TGTGCCAGCAGCTTACAGGGAAATCAGCCCCAGCATTTT
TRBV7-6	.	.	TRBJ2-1	CASSLLGTNNEQFF	TGTGCCAGCAGCTTACTGGGGACCAACAATGAGCAGTTCTTC
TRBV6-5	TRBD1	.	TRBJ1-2	CASSYSETGGHYGYTF	TGTGCCAGCAGTTACTCGGAGACAGGGGGCCACTATGGCTACACCTTC
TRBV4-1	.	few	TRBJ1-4	CASSQRDTMTNEKLFF	TGCGCCAGCAGCCAAAGAGACACTATGACTAATGAAAAACTGTTTTTT
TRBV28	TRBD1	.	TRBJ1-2	CASSFTGLARDRVGYGYTF	TGTGCCAGCAGTTTTACAGGCCTGGCTAGGGACAGGGTCGGATATGGCTACACCTTC
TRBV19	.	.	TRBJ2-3	CASRPGLSAADTQYF	TGTGCCAGTAGACCGGGACTCTCAGCCGCAGATACGCAGTATTTT
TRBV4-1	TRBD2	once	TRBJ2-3	CASSQTYPGLVTDTQYF	TGCGCCAGCAGCCAAACCTATCCGGGACTAGTCACAGATACGCAGTATTTT
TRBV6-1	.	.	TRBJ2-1	CASRSGLVVDEQFF	TGTGCCAGCAGGTCGGGACTCGTAGTCGATGAGCAGTTCTTC
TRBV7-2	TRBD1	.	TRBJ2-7	CASSFPGQGRRQYF	TGTGCCAGCAGCTTTCCGGGACAGGGTCGACGGCAGTACTTC
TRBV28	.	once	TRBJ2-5	CASSHTFGTKFQETQYF	TGTGCCAGCAGTCACACCTTCGGGACAAAATTCCAAGAGACCCAGTACTTC